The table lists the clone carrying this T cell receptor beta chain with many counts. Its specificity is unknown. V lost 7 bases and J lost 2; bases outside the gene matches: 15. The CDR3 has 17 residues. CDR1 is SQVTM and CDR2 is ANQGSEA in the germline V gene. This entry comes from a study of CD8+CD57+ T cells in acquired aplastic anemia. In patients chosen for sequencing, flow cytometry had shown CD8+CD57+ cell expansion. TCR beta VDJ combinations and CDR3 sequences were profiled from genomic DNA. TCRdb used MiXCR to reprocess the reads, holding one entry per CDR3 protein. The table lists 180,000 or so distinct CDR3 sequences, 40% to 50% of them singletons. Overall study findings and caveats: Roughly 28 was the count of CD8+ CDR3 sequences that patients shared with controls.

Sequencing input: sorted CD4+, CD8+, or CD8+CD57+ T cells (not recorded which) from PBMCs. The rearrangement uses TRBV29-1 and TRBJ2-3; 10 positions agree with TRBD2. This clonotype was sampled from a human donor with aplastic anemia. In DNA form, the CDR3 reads TGCAGCGGATCCCGTTCCAGCGGGGGGGTACCCACAGATACGCAGTATTTT. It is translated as CSGSRSSGGVPTDTQYF.